This T cell receptor (beta chain) derives from a study of cytomegalovirus exposure and HLA in healthy donors. As regards this clone: Its antigen is not identified.

Findings and caveats of the study: The majority of CMV-associated TCR beta chains were reported as apparently HLA-restricted in a later analysis. It was confirmed in vitro that three of the CMV-associated chains were specific for CMV antigens. In terms of immune exposure information, only CMV serostatus was available.

The PCR had 60 Vbeta and 13 Jbeta primers. Generated by immunoSEQ multiplex PCR, the TCRdb table keeps only in-frame clones and is missing some. The sample includes about 170,000 clones, roughly two thirds of them seen just once. The length of the CDR3 is 15 residues. Germline V gene data show CDR1 as SGDLS and CDR2 as YYNGEE. The V and J ends lost 4 bases and 4 bases, in that order; junction bases with no gene match: 7. Though probably carrying unrecorded immune exposures, donors were nominally healthy at sampling. The sequenced sample was PBMCs. The J gene is TRBJ2-7, the V gene TRBV9; 11 positions agree with TRBD1. The receptor was isolated from a woman younger than 35 in good health and CMV-seropositive. CDR3 nucleotides: TGTGCCAGCAGCACTTCCGGGACAGGGGGTTACGAGCAGTACTTC. It yields the protein CASSTSGTGGYEQYF.